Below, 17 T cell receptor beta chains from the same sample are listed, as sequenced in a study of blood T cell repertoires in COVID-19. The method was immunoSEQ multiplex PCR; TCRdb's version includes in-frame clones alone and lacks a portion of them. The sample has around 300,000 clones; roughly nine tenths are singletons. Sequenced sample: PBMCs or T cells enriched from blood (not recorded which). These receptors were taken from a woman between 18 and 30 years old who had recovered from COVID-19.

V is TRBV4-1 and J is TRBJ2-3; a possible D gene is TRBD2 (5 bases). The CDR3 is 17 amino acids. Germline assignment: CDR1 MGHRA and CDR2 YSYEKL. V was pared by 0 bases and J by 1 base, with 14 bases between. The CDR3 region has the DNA TGCGCCAGCAGCCAAGATTACACGGGGTGGGGCACAGATACGCAGTATTTT. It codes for CASSQDYTGWGTDTQYF.

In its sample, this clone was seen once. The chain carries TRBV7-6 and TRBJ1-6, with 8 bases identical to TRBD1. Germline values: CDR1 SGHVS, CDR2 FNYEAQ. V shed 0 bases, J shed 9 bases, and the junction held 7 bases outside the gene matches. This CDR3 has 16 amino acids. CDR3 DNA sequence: TGTGCCAGCAGCTTAGCCCCACCAGGGGGCGGTTCACCCCTCCACTTT. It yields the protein CASSLAPPGGGSPLHF. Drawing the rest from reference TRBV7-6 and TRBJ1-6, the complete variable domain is GAGVSQSPRYKVTKRGQDVALRCDPISGHVSLYWYRQALGQGPEFLTYFNYEAQQDKSGLPNDRFSAERPEGSISTLTIQRTEQRDSAMYRCASSLAPPGGGSPLHFGNGTRLTVT.

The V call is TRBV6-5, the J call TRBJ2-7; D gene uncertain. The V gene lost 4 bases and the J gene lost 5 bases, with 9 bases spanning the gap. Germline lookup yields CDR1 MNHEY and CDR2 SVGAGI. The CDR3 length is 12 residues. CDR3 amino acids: CASSSRIHEQYF. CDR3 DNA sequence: TGTGCCAGCAGTTCCAGGATCCACGAGCAGTACTTC.

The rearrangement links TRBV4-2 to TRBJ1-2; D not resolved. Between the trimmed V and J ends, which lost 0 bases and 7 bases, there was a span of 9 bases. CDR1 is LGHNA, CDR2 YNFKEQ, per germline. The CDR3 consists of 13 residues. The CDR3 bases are TGTGCCAGCAGCCAAGAGGCGGCTGGTGGCTACACCTTC. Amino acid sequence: CASSQEAAGGYTF.

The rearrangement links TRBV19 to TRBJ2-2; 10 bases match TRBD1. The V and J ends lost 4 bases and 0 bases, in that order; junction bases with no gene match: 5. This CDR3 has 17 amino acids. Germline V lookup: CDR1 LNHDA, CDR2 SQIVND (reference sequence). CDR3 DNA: TGTGCCAGTAGTACGGACAGGGGGTTATCGAACACCGGGGAGCTGTTTTTT. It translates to CASSTDRGLSNTGELFF.

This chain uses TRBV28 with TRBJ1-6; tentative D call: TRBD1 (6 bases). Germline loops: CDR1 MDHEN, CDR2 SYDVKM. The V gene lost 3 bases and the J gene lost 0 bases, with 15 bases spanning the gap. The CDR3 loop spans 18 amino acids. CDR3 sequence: CASSFGHRASSYNSPLHF. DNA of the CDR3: TGTGCCAGCAGTTTTGGTCACAGGGCAAGCTCCTATAATTCACCCCTCCACTTT.

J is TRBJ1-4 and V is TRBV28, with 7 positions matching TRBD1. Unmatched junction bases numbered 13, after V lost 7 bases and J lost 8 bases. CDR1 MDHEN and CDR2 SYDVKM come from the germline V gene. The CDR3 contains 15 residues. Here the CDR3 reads CASISLRGLGEKLFF. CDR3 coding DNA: TGTGCCAGCATTAGTTTGAGGGGGCTAGGGGAAAAACTGTTTTTT.

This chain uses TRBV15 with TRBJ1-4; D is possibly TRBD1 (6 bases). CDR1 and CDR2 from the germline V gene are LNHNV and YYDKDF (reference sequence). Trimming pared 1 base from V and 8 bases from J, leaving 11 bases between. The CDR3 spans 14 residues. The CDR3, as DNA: TGTGCCACCAGCAGAGTAGGGACATCGGAAAAACTGTTTTTT. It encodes CATSRVGTSEKLFF.

CDR3 protein: CASSSQRGGETQYF. The CDR3 DNA reads as TGTGCCAGCAGCTCCCAGAGGGGGGGGGAGACCCAGTACTTC. The chain recombines TRBV13 with TRBJ2-5; D is perhaps TRBD2 (7 bases). Germline V gene data show CDR1 as PRHDT and CDR2 as FYEKMQ (reference sequence). The CDR3 extends over 14 amino acids. V lost 4 bases and J 5 bases, leaving 14 bases between the germline ends.

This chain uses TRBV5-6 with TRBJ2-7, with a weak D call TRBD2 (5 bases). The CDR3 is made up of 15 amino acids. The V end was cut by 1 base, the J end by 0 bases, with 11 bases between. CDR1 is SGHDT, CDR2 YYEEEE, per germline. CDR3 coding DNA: TGTGCCAGCAGCTTGTACGGGGAACCCTCCTACGAGCAGTACTTC. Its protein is CASSLYGEPSYEQYF. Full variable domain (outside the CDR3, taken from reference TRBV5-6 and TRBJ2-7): DAGVTQSPTHLIKTRGQQVTLRCSPKSGHDTVSWYQQALGQGPQFIFQYYEEEERQRGNFPDRFSGHQFPNYSSELNVNALLLGDSALYLCASSLYGEPSYEQYFGPGTRLTVT.

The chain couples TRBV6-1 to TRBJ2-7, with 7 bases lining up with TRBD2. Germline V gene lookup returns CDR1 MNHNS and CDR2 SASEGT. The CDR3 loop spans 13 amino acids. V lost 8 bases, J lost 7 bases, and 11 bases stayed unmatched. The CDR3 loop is CASLRERGWEQYF. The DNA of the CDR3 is TGTGCCAGCTTGAGGGAGCGGGGTTGGGAGCAGTACTTC.

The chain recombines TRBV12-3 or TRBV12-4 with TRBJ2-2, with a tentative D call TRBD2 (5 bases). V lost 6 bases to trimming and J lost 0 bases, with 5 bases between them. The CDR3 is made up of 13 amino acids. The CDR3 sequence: CASRGANTGELFF. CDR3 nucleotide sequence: TGTGCCAGCAGGGGAGCGAACACCGGGGAGCTGTTTTTT.

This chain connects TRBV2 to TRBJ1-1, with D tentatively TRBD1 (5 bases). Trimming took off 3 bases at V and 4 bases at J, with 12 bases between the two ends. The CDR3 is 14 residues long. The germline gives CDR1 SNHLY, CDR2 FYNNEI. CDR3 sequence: CASSDFGGGTEAFF. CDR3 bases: TGTGCCAGCAGTGACTTCGGCGGGGGCACTGAAGCTTTCTTT. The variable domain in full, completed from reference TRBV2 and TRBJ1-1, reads EPEVTQTPSHQVTQMGQEVILRCVPISNHLYFYWYRQILGQKVEFLVSFYNNEISEKSEIFDDQFSVERPDGSNFTLKIRSTKLEDSAMYFCASSDFGGGTEAFFGQGTRLTVV.

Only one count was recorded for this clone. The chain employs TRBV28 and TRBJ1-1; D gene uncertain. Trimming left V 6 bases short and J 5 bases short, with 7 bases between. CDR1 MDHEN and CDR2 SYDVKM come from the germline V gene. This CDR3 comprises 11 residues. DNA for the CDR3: TGTGCCAGCAGCCCTCGGACTGAAGCTTTCTTT. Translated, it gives CASSPRTEAFF.

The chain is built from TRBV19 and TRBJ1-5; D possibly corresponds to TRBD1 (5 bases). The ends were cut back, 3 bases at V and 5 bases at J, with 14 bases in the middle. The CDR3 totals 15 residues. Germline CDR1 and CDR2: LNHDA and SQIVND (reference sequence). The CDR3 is CASSMNRIRDQPQHF. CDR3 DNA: TGTGCCAGTAGTATGAACAGGATTCGAGATCAGCCCCAGCATTTT.

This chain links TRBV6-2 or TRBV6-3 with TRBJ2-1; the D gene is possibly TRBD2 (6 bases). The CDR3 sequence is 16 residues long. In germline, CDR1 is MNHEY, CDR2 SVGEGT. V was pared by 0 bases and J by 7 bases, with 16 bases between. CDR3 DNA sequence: TGTGCCAGCAGTTACTCGATGGGGATCGGGGGTAATGAGCAGTTCTTC. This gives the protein CASSYSMGIGGNEQFF.

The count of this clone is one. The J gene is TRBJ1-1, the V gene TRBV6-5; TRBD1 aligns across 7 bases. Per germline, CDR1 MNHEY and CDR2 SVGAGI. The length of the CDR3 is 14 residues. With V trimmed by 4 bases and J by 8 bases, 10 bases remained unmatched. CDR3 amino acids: CASSLRGTAPEAFF. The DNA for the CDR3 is TGTGCCAGCAGTTTACGGGGGACAGCCCCAGAAGCTTTCTTT.